The 28 T cell receptor beta chains given below trace back to one sample, sequenced in a study of siplizumab effects on memory and regulatory T cells. Libraries were prepared by immunoSEQ multiplex PCR; TCRdb keeps only in-frame clonotypes and omits some of them. The repertoire holds about 100,000 clones, with around nine tenths as singletons. The sample comprised non-Treg CD4+ T cells sorted from blood. Every receptor here comes from a human donor in good health.

J is TRBJ1-4 and V is TRBV7-9, with TRBD1 matching 7 bases. Germline CDR1 and CDR2: SEHNR and FQNEAQ (reference sequence). Trimming removed 5 bases from V and 4 bases from J; junction bases left unmatched: 4. CDR3 length: 14 amino acids. Here the CDR3 reads CASSPGQLNEKLFF. In DNA, the CDR3 is TGTGCCAGCAGCCCGGGACAGCTTAATGAAAAACTGTTTTTT.

The chain uses TRBV5-1 and TRBJ2-3; possibly TRBD1 for D (6 bases). The CDR3 loop spans 14 amino acids. Per germline, CDR1 SGHRS and CDR2 YFSETQ. V was clipped by 7 bases and J by 3 bases, with 15 bases between them. CDR3 protein: CASFRDKLTDTQYF. DNA for the CDR3: TGCGCCAGCTTCCGGGACAAATTAACAGATACGCAGTATTTT. The full variable domain, completed using reference TRBV5-1 and TRBJ2-3, is KAGVTQTPRYLIKTRGQQVTLSCSPISGHRSVSWYQQTPGQGLQFLFEYFSETQRNKGNFPGRFSGRQFSNSRSEMNVSTLELGDSALYLCASFRDKLTDTQYFGPGTRLTVL.

The chain is built from TRBV6-1 and TRBJ1-2; 7 nucleotides line up with TRBD1. Trimming at V came to 7 bases and at J to 4 bases, leaving 12 bases not matched to a gene. Germline V CDR1 and CDR2: MNHNS, SASEGT. This CDR3 has 15 amino acids. The CDR3 DNA reads as TGTGCCAGCAACAACCTAGCGGGACAGTCCTATGGCTACACCTTC. Its protein is CASNNLAGQSYGYTF.

The rearrangement uses TRBV9 and TRBJ2-1, with 7 bases lining up with TRBD2. The CDR3 is made up of 17 amino acids. Germline trimming cut 0 bases from V and 5 bases from J; bases unmatched to any gene: 11. Germline V gene lookup returns CDR1 SGDLS and CDR2 YYNGEE. This chain's CDR3 is CASSVGLRDYANNEQFF. The CDR3 nucleotides are TGTGCCAGCAGCGTAGGACTACGGGACTACGCTAACAATGAGCAGTTCTTC.

The rearrangement joins TRBV18 to TRBJ1-1; the D gene is possibly TRBD1 (5 bases). Germline values: CDR1 KGHSH, CDR2 LQKENI. The CDR3 is 14 amino acids. The V end was cut by 6 bases, the J end by 1 base, with 12 bases between. CDR3 loop: CASSAGRQNTEAFF. In nucleotides, the CDR3 is TGTGCCAGCTCCGCGGGACGGCAGAACACTGAAGCTTTCTTT.

This clone occurred once. This sequence joins TRBV7-9 and TRBJ2-3; TRBD1 aligns across 7 bases. V gave up 1 base and J gave up 7 bases; unmatched junction bases: 5. Per germline, CDR1 SEHNR and CDR2 FQNEAQ (reference sequence). This CDR3 has 14 amino acids. The CDR3 DNA follows: TGTGCCAGCAGCTTAGAGGCAGGGGGACATACGCAGTATTTT. Amino acid sequence: CASSLEAGGHTQYF.

The chain recombines TRBV19 with TRBJ2-7; D gene ambiguous. V was cut by 5 bases and J by 6 bases, with 14 bases left in between. The CDR3 is 13 amino acids. Germline CDR1 reads LNHDA; CDR2 reads SQIVND (reference sequence). The chain's CDR3 is CASSADTFGEQYF. The CDR3 DNA follows: TGTGCCAGTAGTGCTGACACGTTCGGCGAGCAGTACTTC. The complete variable domain, with remaining parts taken from reference TRBV19 and TRBJ2-7, reads DGGITQSPKYLFRKEGQNVTLSCEQNLNHDAMYWYRQDPGQGLRLIYYSQIVNDFQKGDIAEGYSVSREKKESFPLTVTSAQKNPTAFYLCASSADTFGEQYFGPGTRLTVT.

The chain links TRBV7-8 to TRBJ2-7; D uncertain. In germline, CDR1 is SGHVS, CDR2 FQNEAQ. Trimming removed 8 bases from V and 2 bases from J, with 13 bases in between. CDR3 length equals 13 residues. The CDR3 here is CASRSLLAYEQYF. CDR3 in DNA: TGTGCCAGCCGTAGTCTGCTAGCCTACGAGCAGTACTTC. The full variable domain, with the rest looked up from reference TRBV7-8 and TRBJ2-7, is GAGVSQSPRYKVAKRGQDVALRCDPISGHVSLFWYQQALGQGPEFLTYFQNEAQLDKSGLPSDRFFAERPEGSVSTLKIQRTQQEDSAVYLCASRSLLAYEQYFGPGTRLTVT.

The chain joins TRBV5-1 to TRBJ1-2; no definite D call. Germline loops: CDR1 SGHRS, CDR2 YFSETQ. Trimming stripped 0 bases from V and 0 bases from J, with 9 bases between. The CDR3 consists of 15 residues. DNA for the CDR3: TGCGCCAGCAGCTTGGGACCGGGAGCTAACTATGGCTACACCTTC. This translates into CASSLGPGANYGYTF.

V is TRBV29-1 and J is TRBJ1-6; D unresolved. The CDR3 extends over 11 amino acids. V lost 8 bases and J 14 bases, leaving 16 bases between the germline ends. Germline values: CDR1 SQVTM, CDR2 ANQGSEA. The CDR3 nucleotides are TGCAGCTCTGAATGGCTTAGAACCCTCCACTTT. It specifies CSSEWLRTLHF.

The chain links TRBV2 to TRBJ2-4, with a possible D match to TRBD2 (6 bases). The ends were cut back, 8 bases at V and 1 base at J, with 21 bases in the middle. Germline V gene lookup returns CDR1 SNHLY and CDR2 FYNNEI. This CDR3 has 17 amino acids. In DNA form, the CDR3 reads TGTGCCAGCGCCGCCCTAGTGGGGGGTATGGCCAAAAACATTCAGTACTTC. Translation gives CASAALVGGMAKNIQYF.

The V and J genes are TRBV11-1 and TRBJ2-1; 14 bases are a match to TRBD2. J gave up 6 bases and V 5 bases, and 9 bases lay outside the gene matches. This CDR3 is built from 17 residues. Germline V lookup: CDR1 SGHAT, CDR2 FQDESV (reference sequence). For the CDR3, the DNA is TGTGCCAGCAGCAGAAGACTAGCGGGAGGGGAAATCAATGAGCAGTTCTTC. It codes for CASSRRLAGGEINEQFF. The variable domain in full, with the rest retrieved from reference TRBV11-1 and TRBJ2-1, is EAEVAQSPRYKITEKSQAVAFWCDPISGHATLYWYRQILGQGPELLVQFQDESVVDDSQLPKDRFSAERLKGVDSTLKIQPAELGDSAMYLCASSRRLAGGEINEQFFGPGTRLTVL.

The chain couples TRBV29-1 to TRBJ1-2; tentatively, D is TRBD1 (5 bases). V was cut by 7 bases and J by 3 bases, with 15 bases left in between. The CDR3 sequence is 13 residues long. Germline V gene data show CDR1 as SQVTM and CDR2 as ANQGSEA. CDR3: CSARLGADYGYTF. The CDR3 bases are TGCAGCGCTAGACTTGGGGCGGACTATGGCTACACCTTC.

This clone occurred once. The V gene is TRBV4-1, the J gene TRBJ2-5; D is unclear. The V gene lost 4 bases and the J gene lost 5 bases, with 11 bases spanning the gap. CDR1 and CDR2 (germline): MGHRA, YSYEKL. The CDR3 sequence is 13 residues long. The CDR3 DNA reads TGCGCCAGCAGCCCGATCCTGGTCGAGACCCAGTACTTC. It yields the protein CASSPILVETQYF.

CDR3 sequence (DNA): TGTGCCAGCAGTTTCCCGGGACAGGGATACACCATATATTTT. Translated, it gives CASSFPGQGYTIYF. V and J are TRBV28 and TRBJ1-3; 9 bases align to TRBD1. This CDR3 spans 14 amino acids. CDR1 and CDR2 (germline): MDHEN, SYDVKM. Trimming at V came to 3 bases and at J to 8 bases, leaving 5 bases not matched to a gene. Supplemented by reference TRBV28 and TRBJ1-3, the full variable domain reads DVKVTQSSRYLVKRTGEKVFLECVQDMDHENMFWYRQDPGLGLRLIYFSYDVKMKEKGDIPEGYSVSREKKERFSLILESASTNQTSMYLCASSFPGQGYTIYFGEGSWLTVV.

This rearrangement joins TRBV10-3 to TRBJ1-4; D ambiguous. The CDR3 sequence is 14 residues long. The V gene lost 0 bases and the J gene lost 4 bases, with 6 bases spanning the gap. The germline V gene encodes CDR1 ENHRY and CDR2 SYGVKD. CDR3 protein: CAISESGYNEKLFF. As DNA, the CDR3 is TGTGCCATCAGTGAGTCGGGTTATAATGAAAAACTGTTTTTT.

The rearrangement joins TRBV10-3 to TRBJ1-2; a weak D match, TRBD1 (5 bases). There are 15 residues in the CDR3. Germline V CDR1 and CDR2: ENHRY, SYGVKD. Trimming left V 5 bases short and J 4 bases short, with 17 bases between. The CDR3 DNA reads as TGTGCCATCAGTATAACCGGGACCCAATTCTATGGCTACACCTTC. Translated: CAISITGTQFYGYTF.

This CDR3 reads CASSLLAASGEQYF. The CDR3 nucleotides read TGTGCCAGCAGCTTACTCGCAGCTTCGGGCGAGCAGTACTTC. The chain has TRBV7-9 and TRBJ2-7; the D is unclear. V lost 2 bases, J lost 6 bases, and 14 bases lay in between. The CDR3 is made up of 14 amino acids. The germline V gene has CDR1 SEHNR and CDR2 FQNEAQ (reference sequence).

This clone was observed a single time. The chain has TRBV27 and TRBJ2-1, with 7 positions matching TRBD2. J was trimmed by 12 bases and V by 5 bases; bases with no gene match: 7. CDR1 and CDR2 from the germline V gene are MNHEY and SMNVEV (reference sequence). CDR3 length: 12 residues. The CDR3 region has the DNA TGTGCCAGCAGTATCATAGCGGGTAGGCAGTTCTTC. This translates into CASSIIAGRQFF.

The chain carries TRBV6-5 and TRBJ2-7; D may be TRBD1 (6 bases). V was clipped by 0 bases and J by 3 bases, with 9 bases between them. CDR1 and CDR2 (germline): MNHEY, SVGAGI. CDR3 length equals 14 residues. The CDR3 bases are TGTGCCAGCAGTTACTCCCCGACAGGCTACGAGCAGTACTTC. Protein product: CASSYSPTGYEQYF.

This chain uses TRBV9 with TRBJ2-3, with 7 bases that match TRBD2. V gave up 2 bases and J gave up 6 bases; unmatched junction bases: 9. CDR1 and CDR2 (germline): SGDLS, YYNGEE. The CDR3 length is 15 residues. The CDR3 DNA reads as TGTGCCAGCAGCGTCACGGGAGGATGGTTGGATACGCAGTATTTT. This translates into CASSVTGGWLDTQYF.

The chain carries TRBV9 and TRBJ2-7; TRBD2 matches 12 bases. The CDR3 has 16 residues. With 4 bases clipped from V and 2 bases from J, the junction kept 7 bases outside the gene matches. CDR1 and CDR2 (germline): SGDLS, YYNGEE. The CDR3 reads CASSPRTSGTTYEQYF. DNA for the CDR3: TGTGCCAGCAGCCCAAGGACTAGCGGGACAACCTACGAGCAGTACTTC.

As regards this clone: The DNA is omitted, as the CDR3 cannot be located on it reliably, and the CDR3 follows TCRdb's listing. V and J are TRBV1 and TRBJ1-2; the table gives TRBD1 as D, unverified against the DNA. TRBV1 is classified as a pseudogene. Counting both end residues, the CDR3 totals 16 amino acids. The CDR3 reads CTSSSRWARGNYGYTF.

The rearrangement uses TRBV6-1 and TRBJ1-1, with D possibly matching TRBD1 (5 bases). V lost 5 bases, J lost 10 bases, and 14 bases lay in between. Looked up from germline, CDR1 is MNHNS and CDR2 is SASEGT. The CDR3 has 12 residues. CDR3 nucleotide sequence: TGTGCCAGCAGTTTAGGTGATAGGGGAGCTTTCTTT. Translated, it gives CASSLGDRGAFF.

The CDR3, as DNA: TGTGCCAGCAGCTTGACCCGGGACCCCCTCTCTGGGGCCAACGTCCTGACTTTC. This gives the protein CASSLTRDPLSGANVLTF. This rearrangement joins TRBV5-6 to TRBJ2-6; perhaps D is TRBD1 or TRBD2 (5 bases each). The CDR3 extends over 18 amino acids. V was clipped by 1 base and J by 0 bases, with 14 bases between them. CDR1 and CDR2 (germline): SGHDT, YYEEEE.

The chain combines TRBV6-1 with TRBJ1-2; D unclear. Germline assignment: CDR1 MNHNS and CDR2 SASEGT. V lost 6 bases and J lost 5, with 4 bases in between. The CDR3 extends over 10 amino acids. The CDR3 loop is CASSNYGYTF. CDR3 nucleotide sequence: TGTGCCAGCAGCAATTATGGCTACACCTTC.

In its sample, this clone was seen once. This chain joins TRBV6-5 and TRBJ2-7, with a weak D call TRBD2 (5 bases). Germline V CDR1 and CDR2: MNHEY, SVGAGI. The CDR3 runs to 14 residues. V was trimmed by 2 bases and J by 2 bases, leaving 10 bases between them. CDR3 sequence: CASSYPTGTYEQYF. DNA for the CDR3: TGTGCCAGCAGTTACCCTACCGGGACCTACGAGCAGTACTTC.

This clone was recorded only once. This chain joins TRBV11-2 and TRBJ2-7; tentative D call: TRBD1 (6 bases). CDR1 SGHAT and CDR2 FQNNGV come from the germline V gene. The CDR3 spans 15 residues. The V end lost 3 bases, the J end lost 0 bases, and 12 bases lay between the germline ends. The CDR3: CASSLDRFSSYEQYF. The CDR3 DNA reads TGTGCCAGCAGCTTGGACAGATTTAGCTCCTACGAGCAGTACTTC.